This T cell receptor (beta chain) was identified during a study of shared clonotypes between healthy human individuals. The V segment lost 0 bases and the J segment 8 bases; nucleotides outside the gene matches: 7. CDR1 is MGHRA and CDR2 is YSYEKL in the germline V gene. The CDR3 has 16 residues. With regard to this clone: Its antigen is unknown.

About 30,000 T cell genomes, or roughly 200 ng DNA, went into the sorted-subset replicate PCRs. Clones were read by immunoSEQ multiplex PCR, and TCRdb kept only the in-frame ones, dropping some. The sample includes fewer than 2.5 million clones, 80% to 95% of them seen just once. The study, taken as a whole, reports: Naive subsets usually exceeded memory subsets in estimated richness.

Sequencing input: naive CD4+ T cells from PBMCs. As to subset: CD45RA+ positively selected. The sequence derives from a man aged 18 to 30 in good health. Some clones in this sample may be carry-over from other donors' samples. J is TRBJ2-1 and V is TRBV4-1, with TRBD2 matching 10 bases. CDR3: CASSQDGLADVDEQFF. As DNA, the CDR3 is TGCGCCAGCAGCCAAGATGGACTAGCGGACGTAGATGAGCAGTTCTTC.